The present entry profiles one T cell receptor beta chain with its context. This sample stems from a study of PD-L1 blockade in urothelial cancer. Synthetic spike-ins, TCR analog templates, were added into each PCR. Assay used: immunoSEQ multiplex PCR; TCRdb lists only in-frame clones, some missing. The sample records about 50,000 clones, approximately 75% being singletons. Germline V CDR1 and CDR2: MNHEY, SVGAGI. This CDR3 comprises 15 residues. With V trimmed by 6 bases and J by 6 bases, 4 bases remained unmatched. V usage is TRBV6-5 and J usage is TRBJ2-3; 15 nucleotides match TRBD2. This sample comprised PBMCs, obtained around atezolizumab (anti-PD-L1) treatment. This sequence originates from a man in his 70s with urothelial cancer. CDR3 amino acids: CASRRTSGRVDTQYF. CDR3 nucleotide sequence: TGTGCCAGCAGGCGGACTAGCGGGAGGGTGGATACGCAGTATTTT.